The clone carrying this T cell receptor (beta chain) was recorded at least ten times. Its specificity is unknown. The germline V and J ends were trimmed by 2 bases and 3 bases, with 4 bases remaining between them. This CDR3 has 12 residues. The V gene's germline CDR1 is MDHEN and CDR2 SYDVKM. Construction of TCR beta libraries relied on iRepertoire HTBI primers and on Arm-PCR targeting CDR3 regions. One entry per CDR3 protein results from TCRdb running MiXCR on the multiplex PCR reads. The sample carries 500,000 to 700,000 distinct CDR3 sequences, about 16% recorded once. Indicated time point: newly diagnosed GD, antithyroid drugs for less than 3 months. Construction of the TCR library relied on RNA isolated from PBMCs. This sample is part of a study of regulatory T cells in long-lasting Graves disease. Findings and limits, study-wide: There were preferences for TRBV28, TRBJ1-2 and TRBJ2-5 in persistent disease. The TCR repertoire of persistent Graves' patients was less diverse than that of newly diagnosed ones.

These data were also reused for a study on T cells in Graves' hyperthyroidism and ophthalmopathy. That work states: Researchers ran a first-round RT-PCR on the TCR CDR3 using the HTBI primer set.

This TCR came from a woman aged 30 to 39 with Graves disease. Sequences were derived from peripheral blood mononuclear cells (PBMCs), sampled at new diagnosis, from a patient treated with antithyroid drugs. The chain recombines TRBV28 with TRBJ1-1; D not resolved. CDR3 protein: CASSLKYTEAFF. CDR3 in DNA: TGTGCCAGCAGTTTAAAATACACTGAAGCTTTCTTT.